Listed below are T cell receptor beta chains from one sample, sequenced in a study of T cells after yellow fever vaccination. MiXCR, applied by TCRdb to the 5' RACE reads, yields one record per CDR3 protein. The table lists around 300,000 distinct CDR3 sequences, over 10% of them singletons, with 0.45% to 0.65% in the top ten. The sample was CD4+ T cells sorted from PBMCs, taken 45 days after the yellow fever booster vaccination. All receptors come from a man under 40 who received the YFV17D yellow fever vaccine. Each CDR3 is given with its conserved first and last residue. The D gene is left open where the match is weak. A row's size may be missing; if present it is once, few, many or a size class.

J gene: TRBJ2-2
D gene: NA
clone size: NA
CDR3 length: 13
V gene: TRBV30
CDR3 DNA: TGTGCCTGGAGGGCAATGAACACCGGGGAGCTGTTTTTT
CDR3 protein: CAWRAMNTGELFF

J gene: TRBJ2-6
D gene: NA
clone size: few
CDR3 length: 16
V gene: TRBV12-3/TRBV12-4
CDR3 DNA: TGTGCCAGCAGTTTCGGGACACTTTCTGGGGCCAACGTCCTGACTTTC
CDR3 protein: CASSFGTLSGANVLTF

J gene: TRBJ1-6
D gene: NA
clone size: few
CDR3 length: 14
V gene: TRBV3-1
CDR3 DNA: TGTGCCAGCAGCCAAGTTTCATCTCAATCACCCCTCCACTTT
CDR3 protein: CASSQVSSQSPLHF

J gene: TRBJ2-3
D gene: NA
clone size: NA
CDR3 length: 10
V gene: TRBV2
CDR3 DNA: TGTGCCAGCAAGGAAGATACGCAGTATTTT
CDR3 protein: CASKEDTQYF

J gene: TRBJ2-1
D gene: NA
clone size: NA
CDR3 length: 12
V gene: TRBV19
CDR3 DNA: TGTGCCAGTAGTATGTCAGGATATGAGCAGTTCTTC
CDR3 protein: CASSMSGYEQFF

J gene: TRBJ1-1
D gene: TRBD1
clone size: many
CDR3 length: 15
V gene: TRBV7-2
CDR3 DNA: TGTGCCAGCAGCTCAGACAGGGTCCCGAACACTGAAGCTTTCTTT
CDR3 protein: CASSSDRVPNTEAFF

J gene: TRBJ1-1
D gene: TRBD1
clone size: NA
CDR3 length: 14
V gene: TRBV12-3/TRBV12-4
CDR3 DNA: TGTGCCAGCAGGCCCCAGGGGGCGCTTCCTGAAGCTTTCTTT
CDR3 protein: CASRPQGALPEAFF

J gene: TRBJ2-6
D gene: NA
clone size: NA
CDR3 length: 16
V gene: TRBV4-3
CDR3 DNA: TGCGCCAGCAGCCAGGAAATAGGCTCTGGGGCCAACGTCCTGACTTTC
CDR3 protein: CASSQEIGSGANVLTF

J gene: TRBJ2-3
D gene: TRBD2
clone size: NA
CDR3 length: 15
V gene: TRBV25-1
CDR3 DNA: TGTGCCAGCAGTGAACAGGCGGGAGTAGCAGATACGCAGTATTTT
CDR3 protein: CASSEQAGVADTQYF

J gene: TRBJ2-2
D gene: NA
clone size: few
CDR3 length: 16
V gene: TRBV12-3/TRBV12-4
CDR3 DNA: TGTGCCAGCAGTTTAGGTGGAAACGCGAACACCGGGGAGCTGTTTTTT
CDR3 protein: CASSLGGNANTGELFF

J gene: TRBJ2-2
D gene: NA
clone size: NA
CDR3 length: 15
V gene: TRBV4-3
CDR3 DNA: TGCGCCAGCAGCCAAGATAGGGCGGTAACCGGGGAGCTGTTTTTT
CDR3 protein: CASSQDRAVTGELFF

J gene: TRBJ2-5
D gene: TRBD2
clone size: many
CDR3 length: 14
V gene: TRBV29-1
CDR3 DNA: TGCAGCGTGGGGACTAGCGGGAAGGGAGAGACCCAGTACTTC
CDR3 protein: CSVGTSGKGETQYF

J gene: TRBJ1-2
D gene: NA
clone size: few
CDR3 length: 12
V gene: TRBV6-2/TRBV6-3
CDR3 DNA: TGTGCCAGCAGCGAACGGGACTATGGCTACACCTTC
CDR3 protein: CASSERDYGYTF

J gene: TRBJ2-2
D gene: NA
clone size: few
CDR3 length: 14
V gene: TRBV10-3
CDR3 DNA: TGTGCCATCAGTGAAGCCGGTGGTGCCGGGGAGCTGTTTTTT
CDR3 protein: CAISEAGGAGELFF

J gene: TRBJ2-5
D gene: TRBD1
clone size: NA
CDR3 length: 16
V gene: TRBV5-5
CDR3 DNA: TGTGCCAGCAGCGGTGGGGGACAGTCGAGGCAAGAGACCCAGTACTTC
CDR3 protein: CASSGGGQSRQETQYF

J gene: TRBJ2-3
D gene: NA
clone size: few
CDR3 length: 16
V gene: TRBV20-1
CDR3 DNA: TGCAGTGCTACGGGGTCGGGACTGACTATAACAGATACGCAGTATTTT
CDR3 protein: CSATGSGLTITDTQYF

J gene: TRBJ1-1
D gene: NA
clone size: NA
CDR3 length: 17
V gene: TRBV7-9
CDR3 DNA: TGTGCCAGCAGCTTAGGGCAGGGTCGTTTCATGAACACTGAAGCTTTCTTT
CDR3 protein: CASSLGQGRFMNTEAFF

J gene: TRBJ2-5
D gene: NA
clone size: many
CDR3 length: 12
V gene: TRBV29-1
CDR3 DNA: TGCAGCGCCTACGGCGGAGTGGAGACCCAGTACTTC
CDR3 protein: CSAYGGVETQYF

J gene: TRBJ1-1
D gene: TRBD1
clone size: few
CDR3 length: 13
V gene: TRBV10-3
CDR3 DNA: TGTGCCTCCAAAACAGGGGTGAACACTGAAGCTTTCTTT
CDR3 protein: CASKTGVNTEAFF

J gene: TRBJ1-4
D gene: TRBD1
clone size: NA
CDR3 length: 13
V gene: TRBV29-1
CDR3 DNA: TGCAGCATGAGGACAGGCTCTGGGGGGAAACTGTTTTTT
CDR3 protein: CSMRTGSGGKLFF

J gene: TRBJ2-6
D gene: NA
clone size: few
CDR3 length: 14
V gene: TRBV7-7
CDR3 DNA: TGTGCTAGCAGCCCCCTCTCTGGGGCCAACGTCCTGACTTTC
CDR3 protein: CASSPLSGANVLTF

J gene: TRBJ2-2
D gene: TRBD1
clone size: NA
CDR3 length: 15
V gene: TRBV5-1
CDR3 DNA: TGCGCCAGCAGCGCGGGACAGGGGCACACCGGGGAGCTGTTTTTT
CDR3 protein: CASSAGQGHTGELFF

J gene: TRBJ2-1
D gene: NA
clone size: few
CDR3 length: 13
V gene: TRBV5-1
CDR3 DNA: TGCGCCAGCAGCTTGGACTCTAGGAGTGAGCAGTTCTTC
CDR3 protein: CASSLDSRSEQFF

J gene: TRBJ2-5
D gene: NA
clone size: few
CDR3 length: 14
V gene: TRBV12-3/TRBV12-4
CDR3 DNA: TGTGCCAGCAGTCAGCAGGGTCAGCTCCCGACCCAGTACTTC
CDR3 protein: CASSQQGQLPTQYF

J gene: TRBJ2-7
D gene: NA
clone size: few
CDR3 length: 14
V gene: TRBV7-8
CDR3 DNA: TGTGCCAGCAGCAGGTGGGGGAACCCGGACGAGCAGTACTTC
CDR3 protein: CASSRWGNPDEQYF

J gene: TRBJ2-2
D gene: NA
clone size: NA
CDR3 length: 15
V gene: TRBV20-1
CDR3 DNA: TGCAGTGCCACCCGGACGGGGGCGAACACCGGGGAGCTGTTTTTT
CDR3 protein: CSATRTGANTGELFF

J gene: TRBJ2-3
D gene: NA
clone size: NA
CDR3 length: 14
V gene: TRBV29-1
CDR3 DNA: TGCAGCGTTGCGACCGGACAGAGCACAGATACGCAGTATTTT
CDR3 protein: CSVATGQSTDTQYF

J gene: TRBJ2-5
D gene: NA
clone size: NA
CDR3 length: 13
V gene: TRBV20-1
CDR3 DNA: TGCAGTGCTAGATGGAGGGGGGAGGAGACCCAGTACTTC
CDR3 protein: CSARWRGEETQYF

J gene: TRBJ2-1
D gene: TRBD2
clone size: few
CDR3 length: 13
V gene: TRBV5-5
CDR3 DNA: TGTGCCAGCAGCTTGGGGCTTTGGGGGGGGAAGTTCTTC
CDR3 protein: CASSLGLWGGKFF

J gene: TRBJ2-2
D gene: TRBD2
clone size: few
CDR3 length: 16
V gene: TRBV7-2
CDR3 DNA: TGTGCCAGCAGCAAAGCTGGGACTACTTACACCGGGGAGCTGTTTTTT
CDR3 protein: CASSKAGTTYTGELFF

J gene: TRBJ1-4
D gene: NA
clone size: NA
CDR3 length: 15
V gene: TRBV14
CDR3 DNA: TGTGCCAGCAGCCAAACCCCGGGAGGAGGCGAAAAACTGTTTTTT
CDR3 protein: CASSQTPGGGEKLFF

J gene: TRBJ2-7
D gene: NA
clone size: many
CDR3 length: 12
V gene: TRBV6-2/TRBV6-3
CDR3 DNA: TGTGCCAGCACGCGGGACAACTACGAGCAGTACTTC
CDR3 protein: CASTRDNYEQYF

J gene: TRBJ2-1
D gene: TRBD2
clone size: NA
CDR3 length: 14
V gene: TRBV29-1
CDR3 DNA: TGCAGCGTAAGAATAAGACTAGCGTGGGATGAGCAGTTCTTC
CDR3 protein: CSVRIRLAWDEQFF

J gene: TRBJ1-2
D gene: TRBD1
clone size: NA
CDR3 length: 14
V gene: TRBV5-1
CDR3 DNA: TGCGCCAGCAGTCGTGGGACAGGTGACTATGGCTACACCTTC
CDR3 protein: CASSRGTGDYGYTF

J gene: TRBJ2-1
D gene: TRBD2
clone size: NA
CDR3 length: 14
V gene: TRBV7-9
CDR3 DNA: TGTGCCAGCAGCATCCCGACTAGCGGTTATGAGCAGTTCTTC
CDR3 protein: CASSIPTSGYEQFF

J gene: TRBJ2-7
D gene: TRBD2
clone size: once
CDR3 length: 15
V gene: TRBV6-6
CDR3 DNA: TGTGCCAGCACCCTTGGGGCTAGCGGGGGTTACGAGCAGTACTTC
CDR3 protein: CASTLGASGGYEQYF

J gene: TRBJ2-2
D gene: TRBD2
clone size: few
CDR3 length: 16
V gene: TRBV3-1
CDR3 DNA: TGTGCCAGCAGCCAAGTAGCGGGAGTACGGACCGGGGAGCTGTTTTTT
CDR3 protein: CASSQVAGVRTGELFF

J gene: TRBJ2-2
D gene: TRBD1
clone size: few
CDR3 length: 14
V gene: TRBV7-2
CDR3 DNA: TGTGCCAGCAGCCCCACAGGGGCCCCCGGGGAGCTGTTTTTT
CDR3 protein: CASSPTGAPGELFF

J gene: TRBJ2-1
D gene: NA
clone size: NA
CDR3 length: 11
V gene: TRBV6-2/TRBV6-3
CDR3 DNA: TGTGCCAGCAGTTGGGGCCGTGAGCAGTTCTTC
CDR3 protein: CASSWGREQFF

J gene: TRBJ2-1
D gene: TRBD1
clone size: few
CDR3 length: 15
V gene: TRBV7-2
CDR3 DNA: TGTGCCAGCAGCTCTGACAGGGGCGGCTACAATGAGCAGTTCTTC
CDR3 protein: CASSSDRGGYNEQFF

J gene: TRBJ2-3
D gene: NA
clone size: many
CDR3 length: 17
V gene: TRBV4-3
CDR3 DNA: TGCGCCAGCAGCCAGAGACCTTTAGGGGGGGCCACAGATACGCAGTATTTT
CDR3 protein: CASSQRPLGGATDTQYF

J gene: TRBJ2-3
D gene: TRBD1
clone size: NA
CDR3 length: 16
V gene: TRBV5-1
CDR3 DNA: TGCGCCAGCAGCTCCTACGGGACAGGGGACACAGATACGCAGTATTTT
CDR3 protein: CASSSYGTGDTDTQYF

J gene: TRBJ2-1
D gene: NA
clone size: few
CDR3 length: 14
V gene: TRBV7-8
CDR3 DNA: TGTGCCAGCAGCTTAGCCCCTAGTCTGCATGAGCAGTTCTTC
CDR3 protein: CASSLAPSLHEQFF

J gene: TRBJ1-5
D gene: NA
clone size: few
CDR3 length: 18
V gene: TRBV10-2
CDR3 DNA: TGCGCCAGCAGTGACACTAGTATCGGGGGGGATAGCAATCAGCCCCAGCATTTT
CDR3 protein: CASSDTSIGGDSNQPQHF

J gene: TRBJ1-1
D gene: TRBD1
clone size: NA
CDR3 length: 15
V gene: TRBV5-1
CDR3 DNA: TGCGCCAGCAGCTGGACAGGGAGAACGAACACTGAAGCTTTCTTT
CDR3 protein: CASSWTGRTNTEAFF

J gene: TRBJ2-7
D gene: TRBD2
clone size: few
CDR3 length: 23
V gene: TRBV5-1
CDR3 DNA: TGCGCCAGCAGCTTCCCCGGGACTAGCGGGAGTAGTCGGTCGAATCCGGCAACCCACGAGCAGTACTTC
CDR3 protein: CASSFPGTSGSSRSNPATHEQYF

J gene: TRBJ2-3
D gene: NA
clone size: few
CDR3 length: 17
V gene: TRBV20-1
CDR3 DNA: TGCAGTGCTAGAGGTGTTAATGCGGAAGCGTACACAGATACGCAGTATTTT
CDR3 protein: CSARGVNAEAYTDTQYF

J gene: TRBJ1-1
D gene: NA
clone size: few
CDR3 length: 14
V gene: TRBV7-2
CDR3 DNA: TGTGCCAGCAGCTCGCGGAGGGGTTTCACTGAAGCTTTCTTT
CDR3 protein: CASSSRRGFTEAFF

J gene: TRBJ2-5
D gene: NA
clone size: few
CDR3 length: 15
V gene: TRBV7-2
CDR3 DNA: TGTGCCAGCAGCTTAGGATCGGGGCTCACAGAGACCCAGTACTTC
CDR3 protein: CASSLGSGLTETQYF

J gene: TRBJ2-7
D gene: NA
clone size: few
CDR3 length: 13
V gene: TRBV20-1
CDR3 DNA: TGCAGTGCTAGAAAGAGTTTACGTTCCGAGCAGTACTTC
CDR3 protein: CSARKSLRSEQYF

J gene: TRBJ2-1
D gene: TRBD1
clone size: many
CDR3 length: 15
V gene: TRBV6-1
CDR3 DNA: TGTGCCAGCAGCTCGACAGGGGGCGCCTACAATGAGCAGTTCTTC
CDR3 protein: CASSSTGGAYNEQFF

J gene: TRBJ2-7
D gene: TRBD1
clone size: many
CDR3 length: 12
V gene: TRBV7-6
CDR3 DNA: TGTGCCAGCAGCCCTCACAGGGGCGAGCAGTACTTC
CDR3 protein: CASSPHRGEQYF